This T cell receptor (beta chain) is drawn from a study of persistence of HIV-infected CD4 T cells. Overall study: Median time on suppressive ART was seven to nine years.

Lysates of CMV-infected fibroblasts at approximately 9.4 ug/mL stimulated these cells. Memory cells lacking CD40L and CD69 with high CD45RO were sorted. The length of the CDR3 is 11 residues. The V gene's germline CDR1 is SGHNT and CDR2 YYREEE (reference sequence). V lost 3 bases, J lost 2 bases, and 1 base lay in between. The libraries were made with immunoSEQ version 4 in survey mode. The table came from immunoSEQ multiplex PCR; TCRdb's copy has only in-frame clones and leaves some out. The sample includes some 30,000 clones, roughly 78% seen only once; the top ten take 0.75% to 0.85%. Turning to this clone: Its antigen is not identified.

The origin of this receptor is an adult woman with HIV who was CMV-seropositive. The material sequenced was CD4+ T cells sorted from PBMCs after approximately 20-hour stimulation, taken from a patient who received antiretroviral therapy. This chain joins TRBV5-4 and TRBJ2-3; no reliable D call. CDR3 amino acids: CASSSTDTQYF. DNA of the CDR3: TGTGCCAGCAGCTCCACAGATACGCAGTATTTT.